This T cell receptor (beta chain) was found in a study of graft-versus-host responses after intestinal transplantation. Study as a whole: Transplant recipients had multivisceral, liver-intestinal, or isolated intestinal grafts. Findings and limits, study-wide: GvH clonotypes were identified within recipient marrow, with a subset emerging first in ileum or blood.

The method was immunoSEQ multiplex PCR; TCRdb's version includes in-frame clones alone and lacks a portion of them. Of under 25,000 clones listed, approximately 82% are singletons. Of note for this clone: Its antigen is as yet unknown.

This CDR3 is built from 13 residues. Per the germline V gene, CDR1 is MNHEY and CDR2 is SMNVEV (reference sequence). V gave up 0 bases and J gave up 12 bases; unmatched junction bases: 5. This receptor was taken from a human donor who was the organ donor for an intestinal transplant. The starting material was unstimulated CD8+ T cells sorted from spleen or lymph node cells, obtained before transplant. The chain has TRBV27 and TRBJ2-1, with 7 nucleotides matching TRBD2. Here the CDR3 reads CASSLSQSGGQFF. DNA for the CDR3: TGTGCCAGCAGTTTATCTCAGTCGGGGGGGCAGTTCTTC.